This T cell receptor (beta chain) was sequenced for a study of CD8+CD57+ T cells in acquired aplastic anemia. Genomic DNA provided the template from which TCR beta VDJ and CDR3 profiles were obtained. TCRdb used MiXCR to reprocess the reads, holding one entry per CDR3 protein. The sample has about 210,000 distinct CDR3 sequences, over 60% seen once. The germline V gene has CDR1 SGHRS and CDR2 YFSETQ. The CDR3 sequence is 16 residues long. Between the trimmed V and J ends, which lost 4 bases and 9 bases, there was a span of 20 bases. General study findings and limits: Comparison of patients with controls identified twenty-nine shared CD8+ CDR3 sequences.

As to this clonotype: Antigen: not known.

Sequenced input: sorted CD4+, CD8+, or CD8+CD57+ T cells (not recorded which) from PBMCs. The sequence came from a human donor in good health. V usage is TRBV5-1 and J usage is TRBJ1-6, with D perhaps matching TRBD1 (5 bases). For the CDR3, the DNA is TGCGCCAGCAGCCCCGGGACCGCCCCGGGGGGTTCACCCCTCCACTTT. Encoded protein: CASSPGTAPGGSPLHF. The entire variable domain, with the rest obtained from reference TRBV5-1 and TRBJ1-6, is as follows: KAGVTQTPRYLIKTRGQQVTLSCSPISGHRSVSWYQQTPGQGLQFLFEYFSETQRNKGNFPGRFSGRQFSNSRSEMNVSTLELGDSALYLCASSPGTAPGGSPLHFGNGTRLTVT.